The present entry profiles one T cell receptor beta chain with its context. The antigen it binds to is not known. The input lacks base qualities; no much larger clone sits a single base away. The sample belongs to a study of blood T cell repertoires in COVID-19 (dated by TCRdb to 2019 to 2021). For the study in its entirety: Samples from collaborators originated in the United States, Italy and Spain and spanned both the acute and convalescent phases of COVID-19. The material from the prospective study consisted of cDNA or gDNA derived from T cells, B-cell-depleted T cells, or PBMCs. Deeply sampled blood TCRbeta repertoires from subjects exposed to, actively infected with, or recovered from COVID-19 were included in the dataset. The repertoires were released in a freely available public database meant as a resource for research on the immune response to SARS-CoV-2. Samples came from the ongoing ImmuneRACE study (first 160 participants) plus 1,254 subjects from 6 global collaborators. The sample metadata nearly always contained a de-identified subject ID, COVID-19 status, age in years and sex. Where HLA class I and class II types were available, the types were taken from metadata supplied by the sample provider, not from assay-based typing. What the study reported, not specific to this receptor: How much clinical and demographic metadata was included differed by source and by participant, and the metadata was provided uncurated.

The immunoSEQ Assay, a bias-controlled multiplex PCR, was used to amplify TCRbeta CDR3 regions from genomic DNA. Turning to the authors' computational methods: Within the assay, amplification of reference gene primers was used to estimate how many nucleated cells each sample contained. Sequence reads were collapsed and filtered to measure the absolute abundance of every unique TCRbeta CDR3 rearrangement. Productive Simpson clonality was computed per sample as the square root of Simpson's diversity index over productive rearrangements. The source is immuneACCESS, and TCRdb retained only in-frame sequences with V and J called. Part of the clones is not carried over; for the studies checked, unresolved V genes explain less than half of this, and the remainder is unexplained. The V and J calls and clone size were taken over from that table, and D and trimming were inferred from the DNA. This sample comprises some 42,000 clones, around 86% of them detected only once. Jointly, the top ten make up 0.3% to 0.45% of the sample.

The collaborating institutions used their own protocols to collect whole blood in K2EDTA tubes. For TCRbeta analysis, collaborator samples were shipped as frozen whole blood, as isolated PBMCs, or as DNA extracted from either sample type. From the germline V gene, CDR1 is SGHAT and CDR2 is FQNNGV. Its CDR3 holds 15 amino acids, cysteine through phenylalanine. The entry retains the CDR3 DNA only, 45 bases that are in frame from base 1. The junction carries 15 bases between V and J, which are trimmed by 5 bases and 2 bases respectively. The chain is encoded by TRBV11-2 joined to TRBJ1-2; the D gene identity is not certain. The receptor comes from a human donor in a cohort sampled during active COVID-19. The material sequenced was peripheral blood. The CDR3 reads CASSPLRGPNYGYTF. Read as DNA, the sequence is TGTGCCAGCAGCCCCTTACGCGGGCCCAACTATGGCTACACCTTC.